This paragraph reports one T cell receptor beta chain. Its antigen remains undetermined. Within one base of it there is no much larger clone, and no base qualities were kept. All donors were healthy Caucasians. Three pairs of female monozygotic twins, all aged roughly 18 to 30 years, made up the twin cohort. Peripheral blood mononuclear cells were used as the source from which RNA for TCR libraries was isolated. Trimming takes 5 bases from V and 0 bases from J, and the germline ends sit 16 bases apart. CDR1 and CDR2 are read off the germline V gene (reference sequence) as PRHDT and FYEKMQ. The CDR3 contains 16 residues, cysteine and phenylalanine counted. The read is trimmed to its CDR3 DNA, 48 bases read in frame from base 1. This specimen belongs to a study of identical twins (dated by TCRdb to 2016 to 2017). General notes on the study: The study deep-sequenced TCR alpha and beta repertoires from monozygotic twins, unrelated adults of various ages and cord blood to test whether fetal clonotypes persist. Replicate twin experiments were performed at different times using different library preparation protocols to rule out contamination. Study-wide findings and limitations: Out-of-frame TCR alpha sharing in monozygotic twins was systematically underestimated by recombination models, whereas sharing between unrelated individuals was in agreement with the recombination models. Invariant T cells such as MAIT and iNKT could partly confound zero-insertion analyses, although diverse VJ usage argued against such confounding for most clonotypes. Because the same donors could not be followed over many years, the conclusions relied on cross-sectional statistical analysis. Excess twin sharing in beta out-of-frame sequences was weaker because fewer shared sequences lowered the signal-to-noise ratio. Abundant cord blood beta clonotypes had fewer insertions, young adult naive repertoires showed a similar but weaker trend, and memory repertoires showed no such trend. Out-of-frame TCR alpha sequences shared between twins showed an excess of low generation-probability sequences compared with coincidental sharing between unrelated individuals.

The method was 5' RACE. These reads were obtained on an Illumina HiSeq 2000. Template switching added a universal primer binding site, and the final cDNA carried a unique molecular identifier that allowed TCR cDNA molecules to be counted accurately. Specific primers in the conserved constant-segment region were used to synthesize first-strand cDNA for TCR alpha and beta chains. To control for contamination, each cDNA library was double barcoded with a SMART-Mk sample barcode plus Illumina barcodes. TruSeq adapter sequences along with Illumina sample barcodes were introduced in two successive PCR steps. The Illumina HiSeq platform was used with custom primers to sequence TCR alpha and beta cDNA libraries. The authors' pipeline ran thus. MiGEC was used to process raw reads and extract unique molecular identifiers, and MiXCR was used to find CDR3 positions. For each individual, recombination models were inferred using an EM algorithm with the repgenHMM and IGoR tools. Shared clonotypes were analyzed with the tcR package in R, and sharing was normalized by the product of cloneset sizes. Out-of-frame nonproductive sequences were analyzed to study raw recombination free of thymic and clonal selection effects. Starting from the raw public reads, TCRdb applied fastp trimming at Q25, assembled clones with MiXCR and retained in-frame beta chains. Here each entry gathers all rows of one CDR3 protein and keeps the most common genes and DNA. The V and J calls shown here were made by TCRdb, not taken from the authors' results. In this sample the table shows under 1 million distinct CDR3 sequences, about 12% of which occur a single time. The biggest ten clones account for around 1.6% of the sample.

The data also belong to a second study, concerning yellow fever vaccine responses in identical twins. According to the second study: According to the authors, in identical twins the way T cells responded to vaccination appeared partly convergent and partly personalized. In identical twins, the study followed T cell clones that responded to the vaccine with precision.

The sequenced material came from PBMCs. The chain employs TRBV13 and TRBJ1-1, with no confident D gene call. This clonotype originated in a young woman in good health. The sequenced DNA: TGTGCCAGCAGCCTAGTTTCGGGTCTGGTGAACACTGAAGCTTTCTTT. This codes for CASSLVSGLVNTEAFF. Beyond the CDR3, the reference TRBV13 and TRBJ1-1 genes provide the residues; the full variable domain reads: AAGVIQSPRHLIKEKRETATLKCYPIPRHDTVYWYQQGPGQDPQFLISFYEKMQSDKGSIPDRFSAQQFSDYHSELNMSSLELGDSALYFCASSLVSGLVNTEAFFGQGTRLTVV.